Listed below are T cell receptor beta chains from one sample, sequenced in a study of T cells in Graves' hyperthyroidism and ophthalmopathy. TCRdb re-called the multiplex PCR reads through MiXCR, storing one row per CDR3 protein. In the table there are hundreds of thousands of distinct CDR3 sequences, 13% to 15% of which are singletons. The sequencing input was blood. The origin of the receptors is a woman aged 18-29 years with Graves' hyperthyroidism. The CDR3 runs from the conserved cysteine through the conserved F or W. Fields, in order: clone size, D gene, V gene, J gene, CDR3 DNA, CDR3 protein. The D gene is left open where the match is weak. Not all rows give a size; the values are once, few, many and, for expanded clones, a class.

few	TRBD2	TRBV4-2	TRBJ2-2	TGTGCCAGCAGCCAAGTACAAGCGGGAGTTAACACCGGGGAGCTGTTTTTT	CASSQVQAGVNTGELFF
many	TRBD2	TRBV6-1	TRBJ2-7	TGTGCCAGCAGGCCACTAGCGGAAACCACCTACGAGCAGTACTTC	CASRPLAETTYEQYF
few	TRBD2	TRBV30	TRBJ2-1	TGTGCCTGGAGTGGATTTTACCGGGAGGCCTCCTACAATGAGCAGTTCTTC	CAWSGFYREASYNEQFF
many	-	TRBV28	TRBJ1-1	TGTGCCAGCAGTCCCGCAGATCTCTACACTGAAGCTTTCTTT	CASSPADLYTEAFF
many	-	TRBV7-3	TRBJ2-3	TGTGCCAGCAGCCCTTACCGGGCTTCCAACACAGATACGCAGTATTTT	CASSPYRASNTDTQYF
many	TRBD2	TRBV30	TRBJ2-7	TGTGCCTGGAGTGTCGGAAGCGGGAGTCTCTACGAGCAGTACTTC	CAWSVGSGSLYEQYF
-	TRBD2	TRBV29-1	TRBJ2-1	TGCAGCGTTGAACTAGCGGGAGTCCCACTCAACAATGAGCAGTTCTTC	CSVELAGVPLNNEQFF
few	-	TRBV19	TRBJ1-2	TGTGCCAGTAGTGAGCAGGGCGACTATGGCTACACCTTC	CASSEQGDYGYTF
many	-	TRBV11-2	TRBJ2-1	TGTGCCAGCTACCCATTCCTAGGGCTAGCCTACAATGAGCAGTTCTTC	CASYPFLGLAYNEQFF
many	TRBD2	TRBV11-2	TRBJ2-1	TGTGCCAGCAGCTTAGCATATAGCGGGAGGGCCTACAATGAGCAGTTCTTC	CASSLAYSGRAYNEQFF
many	-	TRBV27	TRBJ2-3	TGTGCCAGCAGTTTTTACGGCAGCACAGATACGCAGTATTTT	CASSFYGSTDTQYF
few	-	TRBV24-1	TRBJ2-2	TGTGCCACCAGTGAACTAACCGGGGAGCTGTTTTTT	CATSELTGELFF
-	TRBD2	TRBV29-1	TRBJ2-3	TGCAGCGCCGCGCGACCCAATGGACTAGCGGGAGAGGGTGGGACAGATACGCAGTATTTT	CSAARPNGLAGEGGTDTQYF
-	TRBD1	TRBV5-6	TRBJ2-1	TGTGCCAGCAGCTTCGGACAGGGCGGGGAGCAGTTCTTC	CASSFGQGGEQFF